The sample holds a few counts of the clone carrying this T cell receptor beta chain. Its antigen is as yet unknown. This entry is derived from a study of cytomegalovirus exposure and HLA in healthy donors. General study findings and limits: The productive fraction for most TCR beta V segments was about 87% or about 30% in an earlier analysis. TRBV6-2, TRBV6-3 and some other V segments were excluded as indistinguishable. Differences between HLA loci emerged in a later analysis of TCR association rates, with DRB1 most and HLA-C fewest.

In the PCR, 60 Vbeta and 13 Jbeta primers were used. The protocol was immunoSEQ multiplex PCR, while the TCRdb copy is restricted to in-frame clones and leaves out a portion. Of some 110,000 clones in the sample, less than 80% were seen once. With 4 bases removed from V and 7 bases from J, the gap between germline ends came to 11 bases. CDR3 length: 14 residues. Germline V gene data show CDR1 as LGHNA and CDR2 as YSLEER. This receptor was obtained from a man between 60 and 75 years old in good health and CMV-seronegative. The rearrangement joins TRBV4-3 to TRBJ1-6; possible D gene TRBD1, 5 bases. Sequencing was done on a sample of PBMCs. The CDR3 DNA is TGCGCCAGCAGCCCCCCAGGGCGGAATTCACCCCTCCACTTT. Translating it yields CASSPPGRNSPLHF.